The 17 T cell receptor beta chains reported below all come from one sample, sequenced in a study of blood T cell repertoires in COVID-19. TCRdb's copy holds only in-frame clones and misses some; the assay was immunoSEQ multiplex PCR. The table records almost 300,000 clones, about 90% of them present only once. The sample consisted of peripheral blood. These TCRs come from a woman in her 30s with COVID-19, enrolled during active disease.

The CDR3 region is CASSMGGGPEAFF. In DNA, the CDR3 is TGTGCCAGTAGTATGGGGGGGGGCCCTGAAGCTTTCTTT. The genes are TRBV19 and TRBJ1-1; D is perhaps TRBD1 (6 bases). The CDR3 has 13 residues. Germline assignment: CDR1 LNHDA and CDR2 SQIVND (reference sequence). Deletions cut 3 bases from V and 6 bases from J, with 11 bases between.

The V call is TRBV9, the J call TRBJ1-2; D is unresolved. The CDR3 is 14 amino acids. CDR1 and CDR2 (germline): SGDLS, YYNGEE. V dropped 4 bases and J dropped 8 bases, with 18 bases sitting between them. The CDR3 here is CASSSVPELGGYTF. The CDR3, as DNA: TGTGCCAGCAGCTCCGTCCCGGAGCTTGGAGGCTACACCTTC. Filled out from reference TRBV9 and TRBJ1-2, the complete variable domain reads DSGVTQTPKHLITATGQRVTLRCSPRSGDLSVYWYQQSLDQGLQFLIQYYNGEERAKGNILERFSAQQFPDLHSELNLSSLELGDSALYFCASSSVPELGGYTFGSGTRLTVV.

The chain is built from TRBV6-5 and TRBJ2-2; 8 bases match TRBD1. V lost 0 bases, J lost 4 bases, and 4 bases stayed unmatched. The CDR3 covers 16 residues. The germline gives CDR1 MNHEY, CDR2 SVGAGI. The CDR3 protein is CASSYSDRASTGELFF. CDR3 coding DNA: TGTGCCAGCAGTTACTCGGACAGGGCGAGCACCGGGGAGCTGTTTTTT.

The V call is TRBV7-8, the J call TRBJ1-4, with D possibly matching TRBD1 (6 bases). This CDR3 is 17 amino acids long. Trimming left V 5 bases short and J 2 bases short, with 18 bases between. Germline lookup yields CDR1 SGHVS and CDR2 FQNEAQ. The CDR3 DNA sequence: TGTGCCAGCAGCCGAGCCCCGGGGGGCACGACTAATGAAAAACTGTTTTTT. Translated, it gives CASSRAPGGTTNEKLFF. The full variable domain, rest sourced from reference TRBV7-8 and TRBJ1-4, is GAGVSQSPRYKVAKRGQDVALRCDPISGHVSLFWYQQALGQGPEFLTYFQNEAQLDKSGLPSDRFFAERPEGSVSTLKIQRTQQEDSAVYLCASSRAPGGTTNEKLFFGSGTQLSVL.

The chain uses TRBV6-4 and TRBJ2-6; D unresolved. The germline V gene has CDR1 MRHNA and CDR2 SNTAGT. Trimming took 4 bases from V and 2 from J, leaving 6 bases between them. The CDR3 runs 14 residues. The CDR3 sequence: CASSALPGANVLTF. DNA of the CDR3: TGTGCCAGCAGTGCACTTCCTGGGGCCAACGTCCTGACTTTC.

In DNA form, the CDR3 reads TGTGCCAGCAGTTTGGGCCCCACGCCTATTTCACCCCTCCACTTT. Its translation: CASSLGPTPISPLHF. This chain connects TRBV27 to TRBJ1-6; no clear D gene. Trimming cost V 3 bases and J 9 bases, with 15 bases left between them. This CDR3 comprises 15 residues. Germline V gives CDR1 MNHEY, CDR2 SMNVEV (reference sequence).

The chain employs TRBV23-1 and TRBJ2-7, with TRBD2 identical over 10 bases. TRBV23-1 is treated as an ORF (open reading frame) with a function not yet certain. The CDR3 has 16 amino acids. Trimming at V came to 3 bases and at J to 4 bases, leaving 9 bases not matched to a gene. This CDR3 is CASSHPPLAGAYEQYF. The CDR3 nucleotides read TGCGCCAGCAGTCATCCCCCTCTAGCGGGGGCTTACGAGCAGTACTTC.

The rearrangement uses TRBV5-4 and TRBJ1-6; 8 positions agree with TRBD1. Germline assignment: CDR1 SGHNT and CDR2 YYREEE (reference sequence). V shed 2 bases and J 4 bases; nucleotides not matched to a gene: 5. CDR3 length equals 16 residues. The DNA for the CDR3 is TGTGCCAGCAGCTTCGTCCGGACAGGGTATAATTCACCCCTCCACTTT. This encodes CASSFVRTGYNSPLHF. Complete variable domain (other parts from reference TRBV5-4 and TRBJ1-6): ETGVTQSPTHLIKTRGQQVTLRCSSQSGHNTVSWYQQALGQGPQFIFQYYREEENGRGNFPPRFSGLQFPNYSSELNVNALELDDSALYLCASSFVRTGYNSPLHFGNGTRLTVT.

The CDR3 DNA reads TGTGCCAGTAGTAAGGGACAAGGGAGTTCACCCCTCCACTTT. Protein sequence: CASSKGQGSSPLHF. The chain carries TRBV19 and TRBJ1-6; possibly TRBD1 for D (6 bases). This CDR3 is 14 amino acids long. V dropped 4 bases and J dropped 9 bases, with 13 bases sitting between them. CDR1 LNHDA and CDR2 SQIVND come from the germline V gene (reference sequence).

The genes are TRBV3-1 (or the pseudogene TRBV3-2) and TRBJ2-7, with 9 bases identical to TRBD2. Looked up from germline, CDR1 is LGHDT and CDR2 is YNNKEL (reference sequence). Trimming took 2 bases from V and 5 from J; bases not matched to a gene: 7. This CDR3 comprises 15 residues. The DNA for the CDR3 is TGTGCCAGCAGCCAATTTGCGGGGGGGCTCGACGAGCAGTACTTC. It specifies CASSQFAGGLDEQYF.

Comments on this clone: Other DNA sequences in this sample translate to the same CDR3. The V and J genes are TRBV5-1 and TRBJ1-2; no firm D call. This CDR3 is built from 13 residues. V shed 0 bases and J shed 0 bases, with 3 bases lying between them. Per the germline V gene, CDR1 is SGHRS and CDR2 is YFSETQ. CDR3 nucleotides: TGCGCCAGCAGCTTGGGAGCTAACTATGGCTACACCTTC. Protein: CASSLGANYGYTF.

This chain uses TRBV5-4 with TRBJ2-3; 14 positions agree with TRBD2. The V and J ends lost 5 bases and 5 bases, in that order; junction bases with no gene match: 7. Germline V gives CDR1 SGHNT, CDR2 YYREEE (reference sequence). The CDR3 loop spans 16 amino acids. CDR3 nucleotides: TGTGCCAGCAGACCGACTAGCGGGGGGGCGGGAGATACGCAGTATTTT. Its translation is CASRPTSGGAGDTQYF.

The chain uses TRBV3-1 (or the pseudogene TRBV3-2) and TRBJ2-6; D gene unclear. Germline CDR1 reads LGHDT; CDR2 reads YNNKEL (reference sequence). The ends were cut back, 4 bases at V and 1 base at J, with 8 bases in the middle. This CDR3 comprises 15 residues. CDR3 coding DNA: TGTGCCAGCAGCCCGTCCTTTTCTGGGGCCAACGTCCTGACTTTC. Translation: CASSPSFSGANVLTF.

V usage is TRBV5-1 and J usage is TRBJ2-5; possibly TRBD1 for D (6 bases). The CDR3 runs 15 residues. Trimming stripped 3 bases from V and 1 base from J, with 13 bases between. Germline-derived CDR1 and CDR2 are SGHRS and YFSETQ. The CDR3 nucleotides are TGCGCCAGCAGCTACAAAACAGGGAGCCAAGAGACCCAGTACTTC. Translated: CASSYKTGSQETQYF.

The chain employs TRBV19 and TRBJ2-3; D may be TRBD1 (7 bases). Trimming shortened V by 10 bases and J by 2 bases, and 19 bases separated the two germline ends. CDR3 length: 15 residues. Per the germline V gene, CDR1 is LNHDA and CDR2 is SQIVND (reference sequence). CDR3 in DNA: TGTGCCACCTCCGATCCCAGGGGGGACACAGATACGCAGTATTTT. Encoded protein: CATSDPRGDTDTQYF.

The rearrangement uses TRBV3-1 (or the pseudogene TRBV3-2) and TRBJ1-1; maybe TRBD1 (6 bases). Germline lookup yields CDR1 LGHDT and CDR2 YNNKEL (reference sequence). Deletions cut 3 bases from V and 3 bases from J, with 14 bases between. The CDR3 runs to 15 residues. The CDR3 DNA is TGTGCCAGCAGCCAGGGACACGCGGGGGACACTGAAGCTTTCTTT. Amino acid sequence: CASSQGHAGDTEAFF.

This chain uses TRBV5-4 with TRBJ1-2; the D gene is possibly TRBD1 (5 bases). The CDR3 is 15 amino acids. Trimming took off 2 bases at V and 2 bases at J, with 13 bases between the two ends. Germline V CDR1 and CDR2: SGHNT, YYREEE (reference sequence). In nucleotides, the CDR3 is TGTGCCAGCAGCTTTGGGGGGGAACCCAACTATGGCTACACCTTC. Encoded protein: CASSFGGEPNYGYTF.